This TCR beta chain emerged from a study of blood T cell repertoires in COVID-19. Study-wide background: The United States, Italy and Spain supplied acute and convalescent COVID-19 samples.

To note about this clone: One end of the junction varies from germline; a read error may be responsible.

Which cohort a participant joined came from the clinical history participants gave. CDR1 is MNHEY and CDR2 is SMNVEV in the germline V gene (reference sequence). There are 13 residues in the CDR3. Generated by immunoSEQ multiplex PCR, the TCRdb table keeps only in-frame clones and is missing some. This sample has around 220,000 clones, with just over 90% found just once. The sequence came from a woman between 18 and 30 years old who had recovered from COVID-19. The specimen sequenced was PBMCs or T cells enriched from blood (not recorded which). The gene calls are TRBV27 and TRBJ2-1; D perhaps matches TRBD1 (6 bases). The DNA of the CDR3 is TGTGCCAGCAGTATATCAACAGGGATCGAGCAGTTCTTC. As protein: CASSISTGIEQFF.